The T cell receptor beta chain under discussion was sequenced for a study of vaccination and CD4 T cells after COVID-19. Once obtained from cultured CD4+ T cells, the DNA was sequenced using the Oncomine TCR Beta short-read assay. Investigators obtained genomic DNA by extraction from cultured CD4+ T cells. TCRdb redid the calling of the PCR reads with MiXCR, one entry per CDR3 protein. The table has approximately 9,000 distinct CDR3 sequences, about 35% seen once. This sample's treatment: approximately nine-day PBMC culture with coronavirus spike peptide pools or control peptides (ViraFEST assay). Those CD4+ T cells from the unexposed donor predate the COVID-19 pandemic (2011-2018). Concerning this clonotype: The antigen is undetermined.

CDR1 SGDLS and CDR2 YYNGEE come from the germline V gene. The CDR3 extends over 12 amino acids. V lost 6 bases and J 1 base, leaving 7 bases between the germline ends. The specimen was CD4+ T cells from blood, cultured in vitro. The chain recombines TRBV9 with TRBJ1-2; D is ambiguous. This TCR derives from a human donor in good health. CDR3 nucleotides: TGTGCCAGCAAGGGTCTTAACTATGGCTACACCTTC. Translating gives CASKGLNYGYTF. The variable domain in full, with the rest retrieved from reference TRBV9 and TRBJ1-2, is DSGVTQTPKHLITATGQRVTLRCSPRSGDLSVYWYQQSLDQGLQFLIQYYNGEERAKGNILERFSAQQFPDLHSELNLSSLELGDSALYFCASKGLNYGYTFGSGTRLTVV.